This TCR beta chain was sequenced during a study of shared T cell receptors in the human thymus (dated by TCRdb to the early 2020s). With respect to the entire study: The study examined how the human thymus generates shared, self-reactive T-cell receptor alpha chains.

Libraries were made using the immunoSEQ multiplex PCR assay. Imported from immuneACCESS, the table was reduced by TCRdb to in-frame sequences with V and J called. These copies leave out some clones; in studies compared against another copy, an unresolved V gene accounts for under half, and the cause of the remainder is not known. This sample lists about 380,000 clones; roughly 94% were detected once. Of the sample, around 0.018% falls within the top ten clones. CDR1 and CDR2, per the germline V gene, are SGHAT and FQNNGV. Its CDR3 holds 14 amino acids, cysteine through phenylalanine. Only the CDR3 part of the read is kept: 42 bases, read in frame from the first base. V lost 4 bases and J lost 11 bases; the stretch between them is 20 bases long. Comments on this clone: Its specific antigen is unknown. No much larger clonotype is one base removed from it; base qualities were not supplied.

The sequenced material came from thymocytes. The sequence was obtained from a human donor. The chain links TRBV11-2 with TRBJ1-1; the D gene identity is not certain. The DNA is TGTGCCAGCAGCTCACCGTGGGCCGCTCCCAAGGCTTTCTTT. The encoded protein is CASSSPWAAPKAFF. The variable domain in full, with residues beyond the CDR3 obtained from the reference TRBV11-2 and TRBJ1-1 genes, is EAGVAQSPRYKIIEKRQSVAFWCNPISGHATLYWYQQILGQGPKLLIQFQNNGVVDDSQLPKDRFSAERLKGVDSTLKIQPAKLEDSAVYLCASSSPWAAPKAFFGQGTRLTVV.